The 8 T cell receptor beta chains listed next were all sequenced from one sample in a study of shared clonotypes between healthy human individuals (TCRdb year 2020). Library method: the immunoSEQ multiplex PCR assay. TCRdb carries this immuneACCESS record with in-frame sequences only. Its versions omit some clonotypes, under half of them owing to an unresolved V gene in the studies checked, with the rest unexplained. This sample holds hundreds of thousands of clones; about 91% were observed only once. The top ten clones comprise approximately 24% of the sample. CD8 naive samples were obtained by positive selection for CCR7 among CD45RO-negative cells, yielding a CD45RA+CCR7+ population from which TemRA cells were excluded. Sequenced: naive CD8+ T cells sorted from blood. Interpreted using the paper, the cell subset or site label stands for: CD45RA+CCR7+. The source is a young man in good health.

The rearrangement links TRBV27 to TRBJ2-3, with D perhaps TRBD1 (6 bases). The CDR3 length is 13 residues. Germline lookup yields CDR1 MNHEY and CDR2 SMNVEV (reference sequence). V lost 2 bases, J lost 7 bases, and 10 bases lay in between. The CDR3 bases are TGTGCCAGCAGTTTACGGGGACACTATACGCAGTATTTT. Protein sequence: CASSLRGHYTQYF.

The chain has TRBV5-5 and TRBJ1-1, with D possibly matching TRBD1 (6 bases). CDR3 length: 15 amino acids. Trimming took off 0 bases at V and 1 base at J, with 10 bases between the two ends. Looked up from germline, CDR1 is SGHKS and CDR2 is YYEKEE (reference sequence). The CDR3 protein is CASSLEGGWNTEAFF. The CDR3 DNA reads as TGTGCCAGCAGCTTGGAGGGGGGCTGGAACACTGAAGCTTTCTTT.

This clone was counted only a few times. V is TRBV28 and J is TRBJ2-2; 7 positions match TRBD2. V trimming: 6 bases; J trimming: 0 bases; junction bases outside the gene matches: 4. The CDR3 covers 15 residues. CDR1 and CDR2 from the germline V gene are MDHEN and SYDVKM. The CDR3 nucleotides are TGTGCCAGCAGCTCAGGGACTACGAACACCGGGGAGCTGTTTTTT. It yields the protein CASSSGTTNTGELFF.

This chain links TRBV10-3 with TRBJ2-3; unclear D gene. The germline gives CDR1 ENHRY, CDR2 SYGVKD. Trimming stripped 1 base from V and 3 bases from J, with 14 bases between. The CDR3 is 16 amino acids. The CDR3 loop reads CAISEYRISLTDTQYF. The CDR3 region has the DNA TGTGCCATCAGTGAGTACCGGATTTCCCTTACAGATACGCAGTATTTT.

This chain connects TRBV4-1 to TRBJ2-5; TRBD2 matches 11 bases. The end of the DNA fits TRBJ2-7 better, so the J call may be wrong. This CDR3 comprises 16 residues. Looked up from germline, CDR1 is MGHRA and CDR2 is YSYEKL. Written as DNA, the CDR3 is TGCGCCAGCAGCCAAAGGGAGGGACTAGCGGCCTACGAGCAGTACTTC. This sequence encodes CASSQREGLAAYEQYF.

The V gene is TRBV5-4, the J gene TRBJ2-1, with 10 bases lining up with TRBD2. CDR1 is SGHNT and CDR2 is YYREEE in the germline V gene (reference sequence). CDR3 length equals 16 residues. The V segment lost 4 bases and the J segment 5 bases; nucleotides outside the gene matches: 9. The CDR3 sequence: CASSVATSGINNEQFF. In nucleotides, the CDR3 is TGTGCCAGCAGCGTGGCCACTAGCGGGATCAACAATGAGCAGTTCTTC.

The chain uses TRBV5-1 and TRBJ1-2; maybe TRBD1 (5 bases). The CDR3 has 15 residues. With 4 bases removed from V and 6 bases from J, the gap between germline ends came to 19 bases. Germline CDR1 reads SGHRS; CDR2 reads YFSETQ. For the CDR3, the DNA is TGCGCCAGCAGCGACCTAGGGACCGACAGCCATGGCTACACCTTC. Translated: CASSDLGTDSHGYTF.

The genes are TRBV5-6 and TRBJ2-1, with D maybe TRBD2 (6 bases). CDR3 size: 12 residues. The germline V gene encodes CDR1 SGHDT and CDR2 YYEEEE. The germline V and J ends were trimmed by 0 bases and 8 bases, with 6 bases remaining between them. The CDR3 loop reads CASSLAGDEQFF. For the CDR3, the DNA is TGTGCCAGCAGCTTGGCGGGAGATGAGCAGTTCTTC. Variable domain in full (rest from reference TRBV5-6 and TRBJ2-1): DAGVTQSPTHLIKTRGQQVTLRCSPKSGHDTVSWYQQALGQGPQFIFQYYEEEERQRGNFPDRFSGHQFPNYSSELNVNALLLGDSALYLCASSLAGDEQFFGPGTRLTVL.